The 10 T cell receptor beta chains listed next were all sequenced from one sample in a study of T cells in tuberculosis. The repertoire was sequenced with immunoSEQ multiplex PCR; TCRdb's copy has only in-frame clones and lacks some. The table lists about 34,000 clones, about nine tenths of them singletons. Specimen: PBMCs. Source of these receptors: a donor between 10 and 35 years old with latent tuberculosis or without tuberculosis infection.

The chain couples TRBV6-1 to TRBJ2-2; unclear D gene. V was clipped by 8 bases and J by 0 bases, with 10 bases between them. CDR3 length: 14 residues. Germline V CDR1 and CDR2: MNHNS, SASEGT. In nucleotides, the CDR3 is TGTGCCAGCTCCCAACAGTCGAACACCGGGGAGCTGTTTTTT. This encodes CASSQQSNTGELFF.

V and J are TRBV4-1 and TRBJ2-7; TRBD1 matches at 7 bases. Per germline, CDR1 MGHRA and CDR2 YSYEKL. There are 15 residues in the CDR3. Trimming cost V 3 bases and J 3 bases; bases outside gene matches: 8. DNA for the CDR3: TGCGCCAGCAGCCAGCCCCGGGACAGCTTCTACGAGCAGTACTTC. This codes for CASSQPRDSFYEQYF.

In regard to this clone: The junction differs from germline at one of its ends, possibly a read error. CDR3 sequence reads: CASSVAAGITGELFF. CDR3 nucleotide sequence: TGTGCCAGCAGCGTAGCGGCGGGTATAACCGGGGAGCTGTTTTTT. The V and J genes are TRBV7-2 and TRBJ2-2; D is possibly TRBD2 (6 bases). The CDR3 runs to 15 residues. CDR1 is SGHTA and CDR2 is FQGNSA in the germline V gene.

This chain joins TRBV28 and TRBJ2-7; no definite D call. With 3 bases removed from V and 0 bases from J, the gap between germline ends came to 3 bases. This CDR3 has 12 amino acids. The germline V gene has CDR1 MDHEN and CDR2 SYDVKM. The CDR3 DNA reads TGTGCCAGCAGTTTCCACTCCTACGAGCAGTACTTC. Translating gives CASSFHSYEQYF.

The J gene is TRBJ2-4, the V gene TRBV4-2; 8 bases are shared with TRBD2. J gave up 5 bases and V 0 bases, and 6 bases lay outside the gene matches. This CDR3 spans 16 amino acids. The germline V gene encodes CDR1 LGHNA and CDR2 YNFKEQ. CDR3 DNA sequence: TGTGCCAGCAGCCAAGATTGGCCCGGGGGGGAAAACATTCAGTACTTC. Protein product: CASSQDWPGGENIQYF.

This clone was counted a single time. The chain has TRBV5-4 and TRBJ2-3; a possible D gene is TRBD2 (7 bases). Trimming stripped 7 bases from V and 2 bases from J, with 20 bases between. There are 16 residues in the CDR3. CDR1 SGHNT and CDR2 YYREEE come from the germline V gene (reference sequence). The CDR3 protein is CASAPVGGTTTDTQYF. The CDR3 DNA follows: TGTGCCAGCGCACCAGTAGGGGGGACTACCACAGATACGCAGTATTTT.

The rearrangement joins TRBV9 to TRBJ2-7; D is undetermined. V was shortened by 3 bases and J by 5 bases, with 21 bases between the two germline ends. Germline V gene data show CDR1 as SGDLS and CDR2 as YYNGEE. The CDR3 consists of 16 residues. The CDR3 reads CASSASTSGALHEQYF. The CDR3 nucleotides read TGTGCCAGCAGCGCTTCGACGTCAGGTGCCCTCCACGAGCAGTACTTC.

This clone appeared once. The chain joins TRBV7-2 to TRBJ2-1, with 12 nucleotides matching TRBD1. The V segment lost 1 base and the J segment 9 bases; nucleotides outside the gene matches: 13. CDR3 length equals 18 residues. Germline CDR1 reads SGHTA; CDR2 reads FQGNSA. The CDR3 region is CASSLGQRRDRGHGEQFF. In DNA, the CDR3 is TGTGCCAGCAGCTTAGGGCAAAGGCGGGACAGGGGGCACGGTGAGCAGTTCTTC.

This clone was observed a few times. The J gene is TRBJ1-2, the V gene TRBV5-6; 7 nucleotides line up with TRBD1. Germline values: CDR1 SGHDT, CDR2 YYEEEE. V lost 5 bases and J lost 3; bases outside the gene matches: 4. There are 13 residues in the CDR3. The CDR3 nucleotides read TGTGCCAGCAGTCCTGGACAGGACTATGGCTACACCTTC. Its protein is CASSPGQDYGYTF. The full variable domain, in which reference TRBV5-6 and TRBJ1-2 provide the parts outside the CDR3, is DAGVTQSPTHLIKTRGQQVTLRCSPKSGHDTVSWYQQALGQGPQFIFQYYEEEERQRGNFPDRFSGHQFPNYSSELNVNALLLGDSALYLCASSPGQDYGYTFGSGTRLTVV.

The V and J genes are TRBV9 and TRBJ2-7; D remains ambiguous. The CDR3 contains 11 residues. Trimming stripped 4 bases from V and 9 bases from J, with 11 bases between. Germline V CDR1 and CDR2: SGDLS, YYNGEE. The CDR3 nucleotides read TGTGCCAGCAGCTCCGCCCCCAGGCAGTACTTC. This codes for CASSSAPRQYF.